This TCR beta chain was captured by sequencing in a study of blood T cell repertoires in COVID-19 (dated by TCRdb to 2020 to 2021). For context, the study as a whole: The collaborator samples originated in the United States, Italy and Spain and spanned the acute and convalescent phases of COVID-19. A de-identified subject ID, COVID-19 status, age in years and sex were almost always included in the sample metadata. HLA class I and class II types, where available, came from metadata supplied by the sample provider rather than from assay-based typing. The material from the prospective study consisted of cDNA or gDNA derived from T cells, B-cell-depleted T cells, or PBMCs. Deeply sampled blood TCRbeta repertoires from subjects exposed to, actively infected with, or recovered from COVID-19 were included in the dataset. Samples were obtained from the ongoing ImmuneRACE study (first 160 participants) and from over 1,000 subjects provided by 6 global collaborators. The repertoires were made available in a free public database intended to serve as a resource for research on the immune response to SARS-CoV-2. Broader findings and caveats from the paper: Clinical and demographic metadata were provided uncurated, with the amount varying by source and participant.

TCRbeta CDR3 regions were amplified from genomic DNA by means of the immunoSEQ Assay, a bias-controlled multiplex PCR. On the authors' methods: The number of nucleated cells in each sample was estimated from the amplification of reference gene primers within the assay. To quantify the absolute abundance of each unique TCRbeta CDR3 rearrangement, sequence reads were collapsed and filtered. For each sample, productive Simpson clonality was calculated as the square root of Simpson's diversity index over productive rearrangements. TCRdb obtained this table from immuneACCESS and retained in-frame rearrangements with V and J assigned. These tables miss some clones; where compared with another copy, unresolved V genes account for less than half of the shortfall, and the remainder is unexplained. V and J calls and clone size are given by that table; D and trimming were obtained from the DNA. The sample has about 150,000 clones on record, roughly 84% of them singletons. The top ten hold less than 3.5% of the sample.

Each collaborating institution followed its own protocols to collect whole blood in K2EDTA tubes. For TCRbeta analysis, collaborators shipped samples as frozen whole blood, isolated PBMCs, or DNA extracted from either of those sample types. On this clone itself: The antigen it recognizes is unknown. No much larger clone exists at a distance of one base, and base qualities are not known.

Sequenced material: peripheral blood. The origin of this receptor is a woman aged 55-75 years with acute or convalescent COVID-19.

The CDR3 here reads CASSYILGGGASSETQYF. Read as DNA, the sequence is TGTGCCAGCAGTTACATCCTCGGCGGGGGGGCGAGTTCAGAGACCCAGTACTTC. The receptor chain draws on TRBV6-2 or TRBV6-3 and TRBJ2-5; 9 central nucleotides agree with TRBD2. Ends trimmed: V by 2 bases, J by 4 bases; bases unmatched to a gene: 14. From the cysteine through the phenylalanine, the CDR3 covers 18 amino acids. Just the 54-base CDR3 DNA is kept, in frame starting at base 1. From the germline V gene, CDR1 is MNHEY and CDR2 is SVGEGT.